The clone carrying this T cell receptor beta chain has only a few counts. Antigen specificity is unknown. The V segment lost 6 bases and the J segment 3 bases; nucleotides outside the gene matches: 9. The CDR3 has 17 amino acids. Germline CDR1 and CDR2: MNHNS and SASEGT. The record originates from a study of T-cell reconstitution after alpha-beta-depleted transplantation in children. Study results and limitations: At day 60, the high TCRbeta diversity found in some patients originated from recipient T cells and thymic progenitors that had survived. The origin of alpha-beta T cells about two months after transplant was reportedly several hundred expanded graft clones. It was newly produced T cells that mostly accounted for T-cell counts and diversity one year after transplant.

TCRbeta library preparation incorporated unique molecular identifiers. Each CDR3 protein is one row after TCRdb ran MiXCR on the PCR reads. The table has some 300,000 distinct CDR3 sequences, over 7% seen once. The clonotype comes from a female patient aged 2 to 10 who had a stem cell transplant for Fanconi anemia, so the T cells may come from the graft donor. The chain employs TRBV6-1 and TRBJ2-5; 14 bases line up with TRBD2. The sample here was peripheral blood, taken 360 days after TCRalphabeta/CD19-depleted stem cell transplant. The CDR3 DNA is TGTGCCAGCAGGCTTAAACCGGGACTAGCGGGGGAAGAGACCCAGTACTTC. It encodes CASRLKPGLAGEETQYF.